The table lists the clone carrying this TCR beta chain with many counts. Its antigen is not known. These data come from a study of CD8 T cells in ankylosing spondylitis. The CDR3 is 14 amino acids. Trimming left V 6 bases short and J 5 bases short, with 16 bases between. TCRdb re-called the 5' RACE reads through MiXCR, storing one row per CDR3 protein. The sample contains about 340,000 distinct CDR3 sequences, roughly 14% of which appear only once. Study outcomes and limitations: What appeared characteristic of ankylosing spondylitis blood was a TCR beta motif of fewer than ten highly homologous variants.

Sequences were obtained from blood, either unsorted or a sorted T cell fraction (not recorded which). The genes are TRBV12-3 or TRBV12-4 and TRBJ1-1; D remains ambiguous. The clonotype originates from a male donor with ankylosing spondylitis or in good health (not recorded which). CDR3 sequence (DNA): TGTGCCAGCAGATCGGGATTCGGAAAGACTGAAGCTTTCTTT. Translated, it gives CASRSGFGKTEAFF.